Listed below are T cell receptor beta chains from one sample, sequenced in a study of cytomegalovirus exposure and HLA in healthy donors. TCRdb keeps only in-frame clones here, not all; method: immunoSEQ multiplex PCR. The sample includes 200,000 to 250,000 clones, roughly 87% of them seen just once. What was sequenced was PBMCs. Every receptor here comes from a woman in her 40s in good health and CMV-seropositive. Both conserved end residues are part of each CDR3. D genes are given only for firm matches. Rows may omit the clone size; those that give it use once, few, many or a size class.

clone_size,d_call,j_call,v_call,cdr3_aa,cdr3_nt
.,.,TRBJ2-1,TRBV7-9,CASSANDLSSYNEQFF,TGTGCCAGCAGCGCGAACGACTTGAGCTCCTACAATGAGCAGTTCTTC
.,.,TRBJ2-7,TRBV27,CASSRGSYEQYF,TGTGCCAGCAGTCGAGGGTCCTACGAGCAGTACTTC
.,.,TRBJ2-7,TRBV30,CAWSQGPPYEQYF,TGTGCCTGGAGTCAGGGGCCACCCTACGAGCAGTACTTC
.,TRBD1,TRBJ2-1,TRBV19,CASSFHDRAPYNEQFF,TGTGCCAGTAGCTTCCATGACAGGGCCCCGTACAATGAGCAGTTCTTC
.,.,TRBJ1-5,TRBV5-5,CASSLGGDPPQHF,TGTGCCAGCAGCTTGGGCGGGGATCCGCCCCAGCATTTT
.,.,TRBJ2-2,TRBV6-1,CASSKAETGTGELFF,TGTGCCAGCAGCAAGGCGGAAACTGGCACCGGGGAGCTGTTTTTT
.,.,TRBJ1-4,TRBV6-5,CASRSQGSNEKLFF,TGTGCCAGCAGATCACAGGGCTCTAATGAAAAACTGTTTTTT
.,TRBD1,TRBJ1-5,TRBV7-9,CASSFGTGGNQPQHF,TGTGCCAGCAGCTTTGGGACAGGAGGCAATCAGCCCCAGCATTTT
.,TRBD1,TRBJ1-1,TRBV5-1,CASSLGGGQGEAFF,TGCGCCAGCAGCTTGGGGGGGGGACAGGGTGAAGCTTTCTTT
.,TRBD1,TRBJ1-1,TRBV19,CASSNRQGPTEAFF,TGTGCCAGTAGTAACCGACAGGGTCCCACTGAAGCTTTCTTT
few,.,TRBJ2-5,TRBV5-6,CASRADRRKETQYF,TGTGCCAGCAGAGCCGACAGGAGAAAAGAGACCCAGTACTTC
.,TRBD2,TRBJ2-7,TRBV11-2,CASSRTSGYEQYF,TGTGCCAGCAGCCGGACTAGCGGCTACGAGCAGTACTTC
.,.,TRBJ2-7,TRBV11-3,CASSSGLYEQYF,TGTGCCAGCAGCTCCGGACTCTACGAGCAGTACTTC
.,TRBD1,TRBJ2-1,TRBV6-5,CASSDRVFEQFF,TGTGCCAGCAGCGACAGGGTTTTTGAGCAGTTCTTC
.,.,TRBJ1-1,TRBV5-1,CASSPTGRASEAFF,TGCGCCAGCAGCCCAACAGGGAGGGCAAGTGAAGCTTTCTTT
.,TRBD1,TRBJ1-1,TRBV9,CASSAMWDSEAFF,TGTGCCAGCAGCGCGATGTGGGACAGTGAAGCTTTCTTT
.,.,TRBJ2-3,TRBV7-2,CASSLAKRQGAGVDTQYF,TGTGCCAGCAGCTTAGCTAAGAGACAAGGAGCAGGGGTGGATACGCAGTATTTT
once,.,TRBJ1-2,TRBV6-5,CASRSDSLNKGYTF,TGTGCCAGCAGGTCGGACTCCTTAAATAAAGGCTACACCTTC
.,TRBD2,TRBJ2-3,TRBV28,CASRPMSGLAGGRAQYF,TGTGCCAGCAGGCCAATGTCGGGACTAGCGGGAGGAAGGGCGCAGTATTTT
.,TRBD2,TRBJ2-3,TRBV7-2,CASSYSGGYSTDTQYF,TGTGCCAGCAGCTATAGCGGGGGGTATAGCACAGATACGCAGTATTTT
.,.,TRBJ1-2,TRBV7-9,CASSPRGGGLYGYTF,TGTGCCAGCAGCCCTAGGGGGGGCGGCCTCTATGGCTACACCTTC
.,.,TRBJ2-7,TRBV19,CASSMGRTYEQYF,TGTGCCAGTAGTATGGGCCGGACCTACGAGCAGTACTTC
.,.,TRBJ2-1,TRBV9,CASSVVGGKNEQFF,TGTGCCAGCAGCGTAGTCGGCGGGAAGAATGAGCAGTTCTTC
.,TRBD2,TRBJ2-7,TRBV7-2,CASSLSGGPNEQYF,TGTGCCAGCAGCTTATCGGGAGGTCCCAACGAGCAGTACTTC
.,TRBD1,TRBJ1-5,TRBV30,CAWKGQGDQPQHF,TGTGCCTGGAAGGGACAGGGAGATCAGCCCCAGCATTTT
few,.,TRBJ2-5,TRBV4-1,CASSQALQETQYF,TGCGCCAGCAGCCAAGCCCTCCAAGAGACCCAGTACTTC
.,TRBD1,TRBJ2-7,TRBV5-1,CASSVGQGAVEQYF,TGCGCCAGCAGCGTGGGACAGGGGGCCGTCGAGCAGTACTTC
.,TRBD2,TRBJ2-7,TRBV9,CASSVGRQPGLAAYEQYF,TGTGCCAGCAGCGTTGGCAGGCAACCGGGACTAGCGGCCTACGAGCAGTACTTC
.,TRBD2,TRBJ2-7,TRBV5-1,CASSLAGGLASYEQYF,TGCGCCAGCAGCTTGGCCGGGGGACTAGCGTCCTACGAGCAGTACTTC
few,TRBD1,TRBJ1-2,TRBV7-9,CASSPNRGYGYTF,TGTGCCAGCAGCCCAAACAGGGGCTATGGCTACACCTTC
.,.,TRBJ1-1,TRBV5-1,CASSLGGERGARLLMNTEAFF,TGCGCCAGCAGCTTGGGGGGGGAAAGGGGAGCCCGATTACTCATGAACACTGAAGCTTTCTTT
.,.,TRBJ2-7,TRBV6-6,CASGRLQTYEQYF,TGTGCCAGCGGCCGGCTACAGACCTACGAGCAGTACTTC
.,TRBD2,TRBJ2-1,TRBV5-1,CASSLTSGDYNEQFF,TGCGCCAGCAGCTTGACTAGCGGAGACTACAATGAGCAGTTCTTC
once,.,TRBJ1-1,TRBV7-9,CASSFTGQGNTEAFF,TGTGCCAGCAGCTTTACAGGGCAAGGGAACACTGAAGCTTTCTTT
.,TRBD1,TRBJ1-2,TRBV5-8,CASYRRGTGGDYGYTF,TGTGCCAGCTACCGGCGTGGGACAGGGGGTGACTATGGCTACACCTTC
.,.,TRBJ2-5,TRBV5-1,CASSLGAGVRETQYF,TGCGCCAGCAGCTTGGGAGCAGGGGTGCGGGAGACCCAGTACTTC
.,TRBD1,TRBJ2-6,TRBV4-1,CASSQGVWDRGLGGANVLTF,TGCGCCAGCAGCCAAGGAGTTTGGGACAGGGGGTTGGGTGGGGCCAACGTCCTGACTTTC
.,.,TRBJ1-1,TRBV11-2,CASTYFQGKNTEAFF,TGTGCCAGCACTTACTTCCAGGGAAAGAACACTGAAGCTTTCTTT
few,.,TRBJ1-2,TRBV4-3,CASSQGGSSYGYTF,TGCGCCAGCAGCCAAGGGGGCTCATCCTATGGCTACACCTTC
.,.,TRBJ2-7,TRBV28,CASSLTPRLGLEQYF,TGTGCCAGCAGTTTAACACCTCGGTTGGGGCTCGAGCAGTACTTC
.,TRBD2,TRBJ2-3,TRBV2,CASVGVAGGRSTDTQYF,TGTGCCAGCGTGGGGGTAGCGGGAGGGAGGAGCACAGATACGCAGTATTTT
.,.,TRBJ1-3,TRBV6-1,CASSEAGQASGNTIYF,TGTGCCAGCAGTGAAGCCGGTCAGGCCTCTGGAAACACCATATATTTT
few,.,TRBJ1-6,TRBV6-6,CASRNRGGADNSPLHF,TGTGCCAGCAGGAACAGAGGGGGTGCGGATAATTCACCCCTCCACTTT
few,.,TRBJ2-7,TRBV15,CATSRERASLPYEQYF,TGTGCCACCAGCAGAGAAAGGGCTAGCCTGCCCTACGAGCAGTACTTC
.,.,TRBJ1-3,TRBV30,CASSRGAGNTIYF,TGTGCCTCCTCTCGGGGTGCCGGAAACACCATATATTTT
.,TRBD2,TRBJ2-3,TRBV9,CASSVLYSGSTDTQYF,TGTGCCAGCAGCGTATTGTATAGCGGGTCCACAGATACGCAGTATTTT
.,.,TRBJ2-1,TRBV19,CASKRRDYNEQFF,TGTGCCAGTAAAAGGCGGGACTACAATGAGCAGTTCTTC
.,.,TRBJ2-7,TRBV7-6,CASSLLGVDEQYF,TGTGCCAGCAGCTTACTAGGGGTAGACGAGCAGTACTTC
once,.,TRBJ1-1,TRBV30,CAWSALRDTEAFF,TGTGCCTGGAGTGCACTTAGAGACACTGAAGCTTTCTTT